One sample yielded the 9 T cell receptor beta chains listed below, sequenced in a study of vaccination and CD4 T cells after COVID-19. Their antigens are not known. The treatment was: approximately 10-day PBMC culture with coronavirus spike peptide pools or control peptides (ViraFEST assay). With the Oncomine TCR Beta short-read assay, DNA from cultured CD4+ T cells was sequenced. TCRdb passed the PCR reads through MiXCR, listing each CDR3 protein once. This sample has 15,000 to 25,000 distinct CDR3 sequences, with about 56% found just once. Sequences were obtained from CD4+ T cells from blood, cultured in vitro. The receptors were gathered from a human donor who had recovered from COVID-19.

CDR3 residues: CASSSGLAGGQETQYF. In DNA, the CDR3 is TGTGCCAGCAGTTCCGGACTAGCGGGGGGCCAAGAGACCCAGTACTTC. The chain carries TRBV12-3 or TRBV12-4 and TRBJ2-5, with 14 positions matching TRBD2. With V trimmed by 4 bases and J by 1 base, 2 bases remained unmatched. The CDR3 covers 16 residues.

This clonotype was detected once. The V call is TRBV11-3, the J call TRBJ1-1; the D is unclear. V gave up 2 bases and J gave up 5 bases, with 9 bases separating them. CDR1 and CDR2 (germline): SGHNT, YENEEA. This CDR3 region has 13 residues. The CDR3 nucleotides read TGTGCCAGCAGCTTACCGGGAGGGACTGAAGCTTTCTTT. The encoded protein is CASSLPGGTEAFF.

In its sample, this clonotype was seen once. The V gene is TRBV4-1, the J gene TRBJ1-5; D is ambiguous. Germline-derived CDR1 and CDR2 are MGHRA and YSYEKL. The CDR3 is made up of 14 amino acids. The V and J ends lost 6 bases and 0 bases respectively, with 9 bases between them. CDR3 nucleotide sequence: TGCGCCAGCAGTCCCGGGGATAGCAATCAGCCCCAGCATTTT. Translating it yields CASSPGDSNQPQHF.

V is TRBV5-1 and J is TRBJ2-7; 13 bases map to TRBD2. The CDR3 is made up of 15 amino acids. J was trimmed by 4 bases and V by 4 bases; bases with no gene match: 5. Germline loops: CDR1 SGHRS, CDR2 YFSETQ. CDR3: CASSGGLAGPYEQYF. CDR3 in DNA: TGCGCCAGCAGCGGGGGACTAGCGGGACCATACGAGCAGTACTTC.

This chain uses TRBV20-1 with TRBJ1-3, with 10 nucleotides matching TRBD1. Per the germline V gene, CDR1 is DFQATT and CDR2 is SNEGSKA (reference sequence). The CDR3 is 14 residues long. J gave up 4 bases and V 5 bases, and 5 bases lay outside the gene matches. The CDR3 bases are TGCAGTGCTTCGACAGGGGGCCTAGGAAACACCATATATTTT. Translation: CSASTGGLGNTIYF.

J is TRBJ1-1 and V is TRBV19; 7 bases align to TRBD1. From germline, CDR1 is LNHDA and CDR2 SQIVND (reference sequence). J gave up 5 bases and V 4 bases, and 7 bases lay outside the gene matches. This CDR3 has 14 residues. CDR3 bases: TGTGCCAGTAGTAATCCAGGGGGTTGGACTGAAGCTTTCTTT. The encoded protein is CASSNPGGWTEAFF.

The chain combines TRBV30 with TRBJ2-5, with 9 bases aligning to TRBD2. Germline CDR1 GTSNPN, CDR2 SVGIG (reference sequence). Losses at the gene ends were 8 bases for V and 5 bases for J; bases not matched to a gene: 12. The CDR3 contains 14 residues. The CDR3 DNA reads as TGTGCCCGCGGCGGCGGGGGGGCTTCGGAGACCCAGTACTTC. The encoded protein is CARGGGGASETQYF.

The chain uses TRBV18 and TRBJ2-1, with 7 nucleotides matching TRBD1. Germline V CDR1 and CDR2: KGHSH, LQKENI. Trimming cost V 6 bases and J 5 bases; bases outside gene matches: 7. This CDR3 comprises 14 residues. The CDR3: CASSPGQADNEQFF. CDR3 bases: TGTGCCAGCTCTCCCGGACAGGCGGACAATGAGCAGTTCTTC. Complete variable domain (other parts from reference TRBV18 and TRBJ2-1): NAGVMQNPRHLVRRRGQEARLRCSPMKGHSHVYWYRQLPEEGLKFMVYLQKENIIDESGMPKERFSAEFPKEGPSILRIQQVVRGDSAAYFCASSPGQADNEQFFGPGTRLTVL.

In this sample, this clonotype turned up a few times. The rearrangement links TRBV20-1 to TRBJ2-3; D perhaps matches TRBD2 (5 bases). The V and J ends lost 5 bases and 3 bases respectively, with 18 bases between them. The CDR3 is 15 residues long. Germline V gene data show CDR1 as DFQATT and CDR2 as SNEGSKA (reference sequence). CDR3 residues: CSAARLSENTDTQYF. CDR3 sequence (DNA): TGCAGTGCTGCTAGACTATCTGAAAATACAGATACGCAGTATTTT.